The T cell receptor (beta chain) under discussion was sequenced for a study of T cell changes during pregnancy in multiple sclerosis. Sequenced by immunoSEQ multiplex PCR; TCRdb stores in-frame clones only, minus some. This sample has roughly 22,000 clones; more than 85% occur once, and the top ten carry roughly 0.68%. The V and J ends lost 2 bases and 4 bases respectively, with 12 bases between them. This CDR3 region has 14 residues. CDR1 is KGHSH, CDR2 LQKENI, per germline. The chain combines TRBV18 with TRBJ2-7; TRBD1 is a possible D gene (5 bases). The TCR comes from a female donor in good health, enrolled as a control in a pregnancy study. The input for sequencing was CD4+ T cells from peripheral blood mononuclear cells, taken after pregnancy. CDR3 DNA: TGTGCCAGCTCACCAGACTTAGGGGTGTACGAGCAGTACTTC. It yields the protein CASSPDLGVYEQYF.